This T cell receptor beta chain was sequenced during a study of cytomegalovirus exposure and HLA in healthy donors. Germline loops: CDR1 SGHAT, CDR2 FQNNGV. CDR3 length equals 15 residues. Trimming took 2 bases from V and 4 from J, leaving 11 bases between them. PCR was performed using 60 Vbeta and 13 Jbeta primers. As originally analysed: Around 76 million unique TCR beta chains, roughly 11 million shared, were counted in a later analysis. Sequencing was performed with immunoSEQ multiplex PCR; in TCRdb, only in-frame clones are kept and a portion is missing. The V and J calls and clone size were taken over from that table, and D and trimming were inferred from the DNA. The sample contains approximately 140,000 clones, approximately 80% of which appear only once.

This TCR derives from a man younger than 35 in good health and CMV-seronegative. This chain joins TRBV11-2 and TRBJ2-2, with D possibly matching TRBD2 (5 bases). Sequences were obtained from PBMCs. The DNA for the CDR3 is TGTGCCAGCAGCTTAACGGGGTCTGGCACCGGGGAGCTGTTTTTT. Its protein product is CASSLTGSGTGELFF.